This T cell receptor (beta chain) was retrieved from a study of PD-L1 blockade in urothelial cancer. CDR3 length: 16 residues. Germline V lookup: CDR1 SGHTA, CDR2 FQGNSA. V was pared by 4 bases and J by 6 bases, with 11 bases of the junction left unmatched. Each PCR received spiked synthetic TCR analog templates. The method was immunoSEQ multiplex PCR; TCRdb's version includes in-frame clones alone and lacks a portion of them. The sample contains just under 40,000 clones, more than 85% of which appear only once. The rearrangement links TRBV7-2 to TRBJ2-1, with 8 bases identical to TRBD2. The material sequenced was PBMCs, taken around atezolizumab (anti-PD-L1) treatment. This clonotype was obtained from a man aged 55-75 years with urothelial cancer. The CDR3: CASSWAGAGGSNEQFF. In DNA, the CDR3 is TGTGCCAGCAGCTGGGCCGGGGCGGGAGGTAGCAATGAGCAGTTCTTC. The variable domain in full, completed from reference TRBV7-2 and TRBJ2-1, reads GAGVSQSPSNKVTEKGKDVELRCDPISGHTALYWYRQSLGQGLEFLIYFQGNSAPDKSGLPSDRFSAERTGGSVSTLTIQRTQQEDSAVYLCASSWAGAGGSNEQFFGPGTRLTVL.